This T cell receptor (beta chain) originates from a study of brain T cells in children with intractable seizures. Study-level findings and limits: HCMV serostatus was not known, and viral specificity came from CDR3 similarity only.

The CDR3 consists of 15 residues. Germline trimming cut 8 bases from V and 4 bases from J; bases unmatched to any gene: 11. Per germline, CDR1 MNHEY and CDR2 SMNVEV (reference sequence). Generated by immunoSEQ multiplex PCR, the TCRdb table keeps only in-frame clones and is missing some. The table records around 41,000 clones, 80% to 95% of them present only once. This clone was detected a few times. Its antigen is currently unknown. The sequenced cases were selected for having the highest brain T cell transcript signatures. V and J are TRBV27 and TRBJ1-2; TRBD1 agrees at 9 bases. The starting material was peripheral blood, obtained at surgery. This TCR was recovered from a girl aged 2-10 years with tuberous sclerosis and intractable seizures. The CDR3 region has the DNA TGTGCCAGCGGCGGACAGGGGCGCGTATTCTATGGCTACACCTTC. Translated, it gives CASGGQGRVFYGYTF.